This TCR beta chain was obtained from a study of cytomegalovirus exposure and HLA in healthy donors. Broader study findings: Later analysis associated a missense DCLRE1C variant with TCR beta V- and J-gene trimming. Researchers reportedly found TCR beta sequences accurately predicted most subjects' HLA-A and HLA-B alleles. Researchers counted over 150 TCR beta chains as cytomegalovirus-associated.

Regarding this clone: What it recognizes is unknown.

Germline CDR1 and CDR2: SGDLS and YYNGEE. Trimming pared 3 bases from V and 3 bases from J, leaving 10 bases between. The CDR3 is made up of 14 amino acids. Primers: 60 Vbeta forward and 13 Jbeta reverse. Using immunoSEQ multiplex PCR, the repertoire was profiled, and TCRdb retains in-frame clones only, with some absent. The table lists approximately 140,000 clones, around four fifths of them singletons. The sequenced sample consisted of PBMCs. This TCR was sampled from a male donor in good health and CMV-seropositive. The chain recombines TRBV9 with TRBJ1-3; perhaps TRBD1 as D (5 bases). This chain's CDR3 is CASSGTSYGNTIYF. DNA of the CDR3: TGTGCCAGCAGCGGGACATCGTATGGAAACACCATATATTTT.